This TCR beta chain was observed in a study of T-cell memory formation after mild COVID-19. Looking at the study overall: Most TCR clusters belonged to a single donor.

This CDR3 contains 13 residues. Germline assignment: CDR1 SGHVS and CDR2 FNYEAQ. The ends were cut back, 7 bases at V and 1 base at J, with 10 bases in the middle. UMIs and sample barcodes were carried by the TCR alpha and TCR beta cDNA libraries that 5'RACE produced using constant-segment primers. TCRdb used MiXCR to reprocess the 5' RACE reads, holding one entry per CDR3 protein. The profile shows some 440,000 distinct CDR3 sequences, roughly 25% of them singletons. Material for sequencing was PBMCs or a T cell subset sorted from them (not recorded which). The rearrangement uses TRBV7-6 and TRBJ2-5; either TRBD1 or TRBD2 may supply D (5 bases each). The receptor was derived from an adult woman who had mild COVID-19 (a few samples of this study predate the infection). Cell type and time point are not known. CDR3 in amino acids: CASISGTQETQYF. The CDR3 DNA is TGTGCCAGCATTTCCGGGACCCAAGAGACCCAGTACTTC.